The source of this T cell receptor beta chain is a study of T cells in Graves' hyperthyroidism and ophthalmopathy. The investigators amplified TCR beta CDR3 regions from RNA transcripts. RT-PCR in the first round (using the HTBI primer set) targeted the TCR CDR3. TCRdb processed the multiplex PCR reads anew with MiXCR; each CDR3 protein has one entry. This sample carries 300,000 to 400,000 distinct CDR3 sequences, approximately 15% of them seen once, and the ten largest clones take 9.5% to 12%. CDR3 size: 14 residues. Trimming took 6 bases from V and 3 from J, leaving 15 bases between them. The germline V gene has CDR1 DFQATT and CDR2 SNEGSKA (reference sequence). This clonotype has at least ten counts.

This TCR was recovered from a woman aged 60 to 75 with Graves' hyperthyroidism. The material sequenced was blood. The V call is TRBV20-1, the J call TRBJ2-1; either TRBD1 or TRBD2 may supply D (6 bases each). The CDR3 nucleotides are TGCAGTGCCTCGCGGGGACACGTCTACAATGAGCAGTTCTTC. Protein product: CSASRGHVYNEQFF.